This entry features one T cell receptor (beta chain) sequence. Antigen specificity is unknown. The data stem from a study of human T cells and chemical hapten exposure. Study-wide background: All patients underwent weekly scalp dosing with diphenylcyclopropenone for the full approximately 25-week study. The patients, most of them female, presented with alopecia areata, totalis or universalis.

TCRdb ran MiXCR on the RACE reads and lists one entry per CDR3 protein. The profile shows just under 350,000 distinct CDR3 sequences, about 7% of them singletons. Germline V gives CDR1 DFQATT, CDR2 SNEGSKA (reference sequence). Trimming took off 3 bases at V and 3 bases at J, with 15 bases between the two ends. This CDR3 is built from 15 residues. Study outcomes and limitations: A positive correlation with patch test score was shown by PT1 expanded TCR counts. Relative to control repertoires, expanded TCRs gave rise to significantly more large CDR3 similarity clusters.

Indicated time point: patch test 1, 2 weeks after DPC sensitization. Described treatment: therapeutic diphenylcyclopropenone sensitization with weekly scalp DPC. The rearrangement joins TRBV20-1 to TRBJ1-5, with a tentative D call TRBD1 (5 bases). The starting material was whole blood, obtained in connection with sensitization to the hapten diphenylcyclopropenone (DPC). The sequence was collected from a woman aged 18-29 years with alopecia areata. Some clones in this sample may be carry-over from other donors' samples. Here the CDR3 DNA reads TGCAGTGCTAGGGGTTCAATGACAGACAATCAGCCCCAGCATTTT. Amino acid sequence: CSARGSMTDNQPQHF.